The 14 T cell receptor beta chains presented below share a single source sample, sequenced in a study of T-cell reconstitution after alpha-beta-depleted transplantation in children. Unique molecular identifiers were incorporated during preparation of the TCRbeta library. Via MiXCR, TCRdb re-called the PCR reads, giving one row per CDR3 protein. In the table there are approximately 300,000 distinct CDR3 sequences, more than 9% of which are singletons. Sequencing used peripheral blood, obtained 180 days after TCRalphabeta/CD19-depleted stem cell transplant. The receptors originated from a male patient between 2 and 10 years old who had a stem cell transplant for chronic granulomatous disease, so the T cells may come from the graft donor.

There are many counts of this clonotype. The chain carries TRBV5-1 and TRBJ1-6; TRBD1 aligns across 7 bases. There are 15 residues in the CDR3. V shed 4 bases and J 6 bases; nucleotides not matched to a gene: 7. The V gene's germline CDR1 is SGHRS and CDR2 YFSETQ. CDR3 amino acids: CASSIGTAVNSPLHF. DNA for the CDR3: TGCGCCAGCAGCATCGGGACAGCAGTTAATTCACCCCTCCACTTT.

This clonotype has a handful of counts. J is TRBJ1-1 and V is TRBV6-2 or TRBV6-3; a possible D gene is TRBD1 (6 bases). Germline CDR1 is MNHEY and CDR2 is SVGEGT. Trimming took off 4 bases at V and 4 bases at J, with 16 bases between the two ends. The CDR3 extends over 15 amino acids. CDR3 DNA sequence: TGTGCCAGCAGTTCCGAGGGGGTTTTGACCACTGAAGCTTTCTTT. Amino acids: CASSSEGVLTTEAFF.

This clonotype has ten or more counts. The chain employs TRBV6-2 or TRBV6-3 and TRBJ2-7; D may be TRBD1 (5 bases). V lost 5 bases, J lost 4 bases, and 9 bases lay in between. The germline V gene encodes CDR1 MNHEY and CDR2 SVGEGT. CDR3 size: 12 residues. Here the CDR3 reads CASSRRGYEQYF. The DNA of the CDR3 is TGTGCCAGCAGTAGAAGGGGTTACGAGCAGTACTTC.

This clonotype was found many times. The chain is built from TRBV29-1 and TRBJ1-1; 7 bases match TRBD1. The CDR3 is 18 amino acids. Germline CDR1 reads SQVTM; CDR2 reads ANQGSEA. V shed 2 bases and J 1 base; nucleotides not matched to a gene: 16. As DNA, the CDR3 is TGCAGCGTTGAACGGGCCCGGGTGACAGGGCAAAGGAACACTGAAGCTTTCTTT. As protein: CSVERARVTGQRNTEAFF.

The sample holds many counts of this clonotype. The chain is built from TRBV29-1 and TRBJ2-5, with D tentatively TRBD2 (5 bases). Germline V gene data show CDR1 as SQVTM and CDR2 as ANQGSEA. The CDR3 extends over 13 amino acids. The V end was cut by 4 bases, the J end by 5 bases, with 14 bases between. CDR3 in DNA: TGCAGCGTTGGCCCGGAGGCCGGGGAGACCCAGTACTTC. This sequence encodes CSVGPEAGETQYF.

This clonotype appeared many times. The chain employs TRBV9 and TRBJ2-1, with D maybe TRBD1 (5 bases). CDR1 is SGDLS and CDR2 is YYNGEE in the germline V gene. CDR3 size: 15 residues. Trimming took off 2 bases at V and 4 bases at J, with 13 bases between the two ends. CDR3 sequence: CASSVGQGKYNEQFF. The CDR3, as DNA: TGTGCCAGCAGCGTCGGACAAGGAAAATACAATGAGCAGTTCTTC.

There are a few counts of this clonotype. The chain uses TRBV3-1 and TRBJ2-1; weak D call: TRBD2 (5 bases). Germline-derived CDR1 and CDR2 are LGHDT and YNNKEL (reference sequence). The length of the CDR3 is 16 residues. Deletions cut 3 bases from V and 8 bases from J, with 20 bases between. DNA for the CDR3: TGTGCCAGCAGCCACCTTAGGGAGTACCTAGGGTATGAGCAGTTCTTC. This gives the protein CASSHLREYLGYEQFF.

This clonotype was detected ten times or more. This sequence joins TRBV4-1 and TRBJ1-2; no firm D call. V lost 0 bases, J lost 4 bases, and 6 bases lay in between. Germline V gene lookup returns CDR1 MGHRA and CDR2 YSYEKL. The CDR3 sequence is 13 residues long. CDR3 residues: CASSQEWSYGYTF. CDR3 sequence (DNA): TGCGCCAGCAGCCAAGAATGGTCCTATGGCTACACCTTC.

Comments on this clonotype: At one of its ends the junction is not consistent with the germline gene, which may arise from a read error. The chain has TRBV5-5 and TRBJ2-3, with D unresolved. This CDR3 has 18 residues. Germline assignment: CDR1 SGHKS and CDR2 YYEKEE (reference sequence). CDR3 coding DNA: TGTGCCAACAGCTTGGCCTTTTACGCTCCAACCTACACAGATACGCAGTATTTT. The encoded protein is CANSLAFYAPTYTDTQYF.

Turning to this clonotype: A single base separates this from a much larger clone, so it may be a read error. V usage is TRBV24-1 and J usage is TRBJ2-2, with D perhaps TRBD1 (7 bases). The CDR3 runs 15 residues. Germline CDR1 KGHDR, CDR2 SFDVKD. The CDR3 protein is CATSDATGRTGVLFF. CDR3 coding DNA: TGTGCCACCAGTGATGCGACAGGGAGGACCGGGGTGCTGTTTTTT.

In its sample, this clonotype was seen a few times. V and J are TRBV5-1 and TRBJ2-5; 9 nucleotides align to TRBD2. The V gene end was trimmed by 2 bases and the J gene end by 4 bases; junction bases not matched to a gene: 6. The CDR3 contains 15 residues. Germline CDR1 SGHRS, CDR2 YFSETQ. The CDR3 here is CASSLSGGRGETQYF. In DNA form, the CDR3 reads TGCGCCAGCAGCTTAAGCGGGGGGCGAGGAGAGACCCAGTACTTC.

V gene TRBV7-9 combines with J gene TRBJ1-2; no reliable D call. CDR3 length: 13 residues. V was pared by 4 bases and J by 4 bases, with 10 bases between. Germline V gene sequence: CDR1 SEHNR, CDR2 FQNEAQ (reference sequence). CDR3 loop: CASSSTRVYGYTF. CDR3 coding DNA: TGTGCCAGCAGCTCAACACGGGTCTATGGCTACACCTTC.

This clonotype was seen repeatedly, ten times or more. V gene TRBV10-2 combines with J gene TRBJ2-1, with 7 bases fitting TRBD1. Germline V CDR1 and CDR2: WSHSY, SAAADI. After removal of 7 bases from V and 4 bases from J, the junction contained 7 bases not matched to a gene. The CDR3 sequence is 14 residues long. The DNA for the CDR3 is TGCGCCAGCACCAGGACAGGCTCATACAATGAGCAGTTCTTC. Translating gives CASTRTGSYNEQFF.

There are many counts of this clonotype. The chain is built from TRBV5-1 and TRBJ2-6; 9 nucleotides line up with TRBD1. In germline, CDR1 is SGHRS, CDR2 YFSETQ. The CDR3 totals 17 residues. The V and J ends lost 5 bases and 1 base, in that order; junction bases with no gene match: 7. The CDR3 loop is CASRVRDRASGANVLTF. Written as DNA, the CDR3 is TGCGCCAGCAGAGTTCGGGACAGGGCATCTGGGGCCAACGTCCTGACTTTC.